This TCR beta chain comes out of a study of control samples from healthy donors and cancer patients. CDR3 length: 14 amino acids. Germline V gene lookup returns CDR1 GTSNPN and CDR2 SVGIG (reference sequence). The V and J ends lost 1 base and 4 bases respectively, with 14 bases between them. TCRdb keeps only in-frame clones here, not all; method: immunoSEQ multiplex PCR. The data show 40,000 to 50,000 clones, roughly 94% seen once. The clonotype originates from a man aged 60 to 75 in good health. V gene TRBV30 combines with J gene TRBJ2-7; D possibly corresponds to TRBD1 (6 bases). Sequences were obtained from blood. CDR3 loop: CAWSASGAGYEQYF. CDR3 nucleotides: TGTGCCTGGAGTGCGTCAGGGGCAGGGTACGAGCAGTACTTC. The full variable domain, with the rest looked up from reference TRBV30 and TRBJ2-7, is SQTIHQWPATLVQPVGSPLSLECTVEGTSNPNLYWYRQAAGRGLQLLFYSVGIGQISSEVPQNLSASRPQDRQFILSSKKLLLSDSGFYLCAWSASGAGYEQYFGPGTRLTVT.